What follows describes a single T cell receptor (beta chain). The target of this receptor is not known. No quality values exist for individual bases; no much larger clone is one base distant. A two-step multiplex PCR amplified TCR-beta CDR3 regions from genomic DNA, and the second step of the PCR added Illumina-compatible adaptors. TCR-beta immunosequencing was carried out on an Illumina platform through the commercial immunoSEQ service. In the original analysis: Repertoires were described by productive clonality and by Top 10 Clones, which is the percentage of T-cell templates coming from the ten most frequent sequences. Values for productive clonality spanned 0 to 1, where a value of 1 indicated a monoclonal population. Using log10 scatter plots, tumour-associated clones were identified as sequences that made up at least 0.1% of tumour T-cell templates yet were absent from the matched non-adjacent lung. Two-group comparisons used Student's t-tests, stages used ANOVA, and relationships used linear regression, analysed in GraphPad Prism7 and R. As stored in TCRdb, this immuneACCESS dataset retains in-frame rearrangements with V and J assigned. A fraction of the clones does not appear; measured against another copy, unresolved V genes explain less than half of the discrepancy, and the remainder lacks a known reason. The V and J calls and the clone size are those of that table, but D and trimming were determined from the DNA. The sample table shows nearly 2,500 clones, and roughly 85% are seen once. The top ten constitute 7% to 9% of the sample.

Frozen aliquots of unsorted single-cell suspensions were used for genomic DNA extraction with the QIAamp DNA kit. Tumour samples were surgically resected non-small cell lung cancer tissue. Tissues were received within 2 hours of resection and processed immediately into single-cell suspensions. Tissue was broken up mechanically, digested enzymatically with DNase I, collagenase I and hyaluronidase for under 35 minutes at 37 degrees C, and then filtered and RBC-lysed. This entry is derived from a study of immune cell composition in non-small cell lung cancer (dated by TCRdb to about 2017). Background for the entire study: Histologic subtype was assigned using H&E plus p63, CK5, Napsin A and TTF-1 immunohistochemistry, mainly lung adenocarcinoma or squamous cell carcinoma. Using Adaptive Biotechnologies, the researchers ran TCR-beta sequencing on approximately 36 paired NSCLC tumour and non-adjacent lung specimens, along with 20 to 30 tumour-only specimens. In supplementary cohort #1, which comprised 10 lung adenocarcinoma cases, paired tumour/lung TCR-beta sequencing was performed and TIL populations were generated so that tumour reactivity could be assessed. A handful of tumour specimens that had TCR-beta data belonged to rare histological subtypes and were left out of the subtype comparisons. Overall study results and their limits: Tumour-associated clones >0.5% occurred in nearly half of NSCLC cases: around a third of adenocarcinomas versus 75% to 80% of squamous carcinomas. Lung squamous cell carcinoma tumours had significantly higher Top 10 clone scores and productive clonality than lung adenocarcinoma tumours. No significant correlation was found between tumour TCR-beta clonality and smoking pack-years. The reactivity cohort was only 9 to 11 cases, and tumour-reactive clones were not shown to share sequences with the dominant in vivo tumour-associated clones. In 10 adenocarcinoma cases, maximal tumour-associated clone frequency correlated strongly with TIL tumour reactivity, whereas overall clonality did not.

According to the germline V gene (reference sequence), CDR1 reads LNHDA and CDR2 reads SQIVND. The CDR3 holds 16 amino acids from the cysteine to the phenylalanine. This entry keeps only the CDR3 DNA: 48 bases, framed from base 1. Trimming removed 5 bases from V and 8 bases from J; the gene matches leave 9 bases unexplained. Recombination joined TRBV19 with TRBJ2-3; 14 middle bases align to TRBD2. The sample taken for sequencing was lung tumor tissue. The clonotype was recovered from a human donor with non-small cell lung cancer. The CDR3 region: CASSQGLAGVARTQYF. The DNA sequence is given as TGTGCCAGTAGTCAGGGACTAGCGGGAGTAGCGCGTACGCAGTATTTT.